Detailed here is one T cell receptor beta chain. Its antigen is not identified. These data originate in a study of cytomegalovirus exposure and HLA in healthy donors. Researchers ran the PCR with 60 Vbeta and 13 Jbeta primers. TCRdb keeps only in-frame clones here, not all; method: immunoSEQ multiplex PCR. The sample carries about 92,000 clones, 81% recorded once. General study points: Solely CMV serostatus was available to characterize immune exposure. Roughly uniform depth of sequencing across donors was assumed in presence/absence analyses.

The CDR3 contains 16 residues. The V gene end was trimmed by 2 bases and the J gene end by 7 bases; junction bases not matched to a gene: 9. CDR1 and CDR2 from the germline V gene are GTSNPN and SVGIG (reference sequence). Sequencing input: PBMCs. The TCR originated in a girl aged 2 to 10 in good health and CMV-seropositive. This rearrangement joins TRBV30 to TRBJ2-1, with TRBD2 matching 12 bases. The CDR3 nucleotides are TGTGCCTGGAGTAGGCTAGCGGGAGGGTATAGGAATGAGCAGTTCTTC. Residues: CAWSRLAGGYRNEQFF. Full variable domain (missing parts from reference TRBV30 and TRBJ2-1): SQTIHQWPATLVQPVGSPLSLECTVEGTSNPNLYWYRQAAGRGLQLLFYSVGIGQISSEVPQNLSASRPQDRQFILSSKKLLLSDSGFYLCAWSRLAGGYRNEQFFGPGTRLTVL.